The present entry profiles one TCR beta chain with its context. This specimen comes from a study of blood T cell repertoires in COVID-19. Study-wide background: The study drew acute and convalescent COVID-19 samples from the United States, Italy and Spain.

Per the study methods: How many nucleated cells were present was estimated from reference gene primer amplification. Clones were sequenced by immunoSEQ multiplex PCR, and TCRdb holds only the in-frame ones, with some missing. V and J calls and clone size are those listed in that table; D and trimming were worked out from the DNA. Of roughly 34,000 clones in the sample, 80% are singletons; the top ten hold approximately 31%. This CDR3 is 15 amino acids long. Germline CDR1 MDHEN, CDR2 SYDVKM. The V and J ends lost 5 bases and 8 bases, in that order; junction bases with no gene match: 6. The sample consisted of peripheral blood. The receptor was isolated from a man at least 80 years old with acute or convalescent COVID-19. The V and J genes are TRBV28 and TRBJ2-1; 13 positions agree with TRBD2. CDR3 residues: CASSLGLAGIYEQFF. The CDR3 DNA follows: TGTGCCAGCAGTCTGGGACTAGCGGGGATTTATGAGCAGTTCTTC. Full variable domain (remainder filled in from reference TRBV28 and TRBJ2-1): DVKVTQSSRYLVKRTGEKVFLECVQDMDHENMFWYRQDPGLGLRLIYFSYDVKMKEKGDIPEGYSVSREKKERFSLILESASTNQTSMYLCASSLGLAGIYEQFFGPGTRLTVL.